The next 2 T cell receptor beta chains were all read from a single sample in a study of blood T cell repertoires in COVID-19. Measured with immunoSEQ multiplex PCR; TCRdb has only the in-frame clones, and not every one. The table records about 290,000 clones, 89% of them present only once. The sample comprised peripheral blood. The receptors stem from a woman aged 25 to 39 with COVID-19, enrolled during active disease.

V is TRBV14 and J is TRBJ2-7; D is undetermined. CDR1 and CDR2 from the germline V gene are SGHDN and FVKESK. The CDR3 has 12 residues. V was pared by 4 bases and J by 3 bases, with 7 bases between. The CDR3 region has the DNA TGTGCCAGCAGCCGATTCTACTACGAGCAGTACTTC. Protein product: CASSRFYYEQYF.

The chain combines TRBV6-5 with TRBJ1-1; D possibly corresponds to TRBD1 (5 bases). This CDR3 contains 15 residues. V lost 0 bases and J lost 0, with 8 bases in between. Germline CDR1 and CDR2: MNHEY and SVGAGI. CDR3 DNA sequence: TGTGCCAGCAGTTACTCGGCAGGGTTGAACACTGAAGCTTTCTTT. Its translation is CASSYSAGLNTEAFF.